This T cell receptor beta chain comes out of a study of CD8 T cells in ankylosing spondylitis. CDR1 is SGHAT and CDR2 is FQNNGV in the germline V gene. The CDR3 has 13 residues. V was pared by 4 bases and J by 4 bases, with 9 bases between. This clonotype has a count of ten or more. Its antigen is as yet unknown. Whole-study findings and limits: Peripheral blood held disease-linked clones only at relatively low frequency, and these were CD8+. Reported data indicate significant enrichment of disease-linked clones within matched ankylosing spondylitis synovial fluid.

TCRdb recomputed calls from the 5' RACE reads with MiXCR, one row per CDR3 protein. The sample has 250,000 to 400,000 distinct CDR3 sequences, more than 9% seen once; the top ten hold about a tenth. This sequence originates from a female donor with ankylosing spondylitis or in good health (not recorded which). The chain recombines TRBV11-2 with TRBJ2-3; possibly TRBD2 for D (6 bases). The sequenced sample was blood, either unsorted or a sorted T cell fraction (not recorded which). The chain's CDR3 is CASSSTRADTQYF. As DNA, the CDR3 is TGTGCCAGCAGCTCGACTAGGGCAGATACGCAGTATTTT.